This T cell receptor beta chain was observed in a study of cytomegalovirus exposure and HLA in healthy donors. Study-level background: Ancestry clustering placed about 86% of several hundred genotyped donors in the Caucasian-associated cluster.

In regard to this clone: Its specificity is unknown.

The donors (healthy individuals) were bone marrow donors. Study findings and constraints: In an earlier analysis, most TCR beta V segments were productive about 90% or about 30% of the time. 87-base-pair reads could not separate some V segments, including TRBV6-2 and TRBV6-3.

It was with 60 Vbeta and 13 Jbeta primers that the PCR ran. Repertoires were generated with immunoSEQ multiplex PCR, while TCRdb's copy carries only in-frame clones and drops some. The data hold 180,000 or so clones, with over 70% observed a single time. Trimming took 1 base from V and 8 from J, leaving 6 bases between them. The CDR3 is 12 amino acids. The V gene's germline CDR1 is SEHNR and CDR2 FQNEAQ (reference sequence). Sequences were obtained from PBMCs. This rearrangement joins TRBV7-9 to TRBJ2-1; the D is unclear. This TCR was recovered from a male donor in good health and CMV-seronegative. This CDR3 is CASSLGADEQFF. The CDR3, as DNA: TGTGCCAGCAGCTTAGGGGCCGATGAGCAGTTCTTC.